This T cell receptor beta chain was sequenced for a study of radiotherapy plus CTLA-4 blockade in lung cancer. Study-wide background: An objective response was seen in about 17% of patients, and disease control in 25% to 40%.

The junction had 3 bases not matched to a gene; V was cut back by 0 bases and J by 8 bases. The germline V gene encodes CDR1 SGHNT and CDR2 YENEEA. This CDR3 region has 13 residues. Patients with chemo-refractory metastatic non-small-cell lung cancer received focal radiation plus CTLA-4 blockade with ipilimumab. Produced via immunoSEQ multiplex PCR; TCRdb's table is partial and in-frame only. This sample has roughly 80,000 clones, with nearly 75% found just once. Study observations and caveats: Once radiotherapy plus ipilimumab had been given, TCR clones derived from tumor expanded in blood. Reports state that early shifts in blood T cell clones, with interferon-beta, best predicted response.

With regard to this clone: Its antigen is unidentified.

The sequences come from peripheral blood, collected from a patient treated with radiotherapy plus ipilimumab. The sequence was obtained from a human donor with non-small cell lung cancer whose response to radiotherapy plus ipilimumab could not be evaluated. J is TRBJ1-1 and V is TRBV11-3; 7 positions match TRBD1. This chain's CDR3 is CASSLEGQVEAFF. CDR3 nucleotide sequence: TGTGCCAGCAGCTTAGAAGGACAGGTGGAAGCTTTCTTT. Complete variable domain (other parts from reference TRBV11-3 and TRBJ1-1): EAGVVQSPRYKIIEKKQPVAFWCNPISGHNTLYWYLQNLGQGPELLIRYENEEAVDDSQLPKDRFSAERLKGVDSTLKIQPAELGDSAVYLCASSLEGQVEAFFGQGTRLTVV.